This T cell receptor (beta chain) is drawn from a study of long-term antiretroviral therapy in people with HIV. Overall study findings and caveats: Even long-term ART left TRB diversity below transplant donor controls, despite gains.

Investigators performed immunoSEQ version v3.0 at survey level. Per sample, sequencing targeted 40,000-50,000 T-cell genomes. The data were produced by immunoSEQ multiplex PCR, yet TCRdb's version contains in-frame clones alone and is incomplete. Of tens of thousands of clones listed, roughly 80% are singletons. Comments on this clone: Its target is not known.

PBMC samples from each donor numbered at least one pre-ART and at least two post-ART. CDR3 length equals 14 residues. V lost 7 bases, J lost 7 bases, and 17 bases lay in between. Per the germline V gene, CDR1 is SEHNR and CDR2 is FQNEAQ (reference sequence). The source material was unsorted PBMCs, sampled 2 years after starting antiretroviral therapy. The TCR was taken from a woman aged 45-60 years with HIV. The J gene is TRBJ2-4, the V gene TRBV7-9, with D possibly TRBD1 on 6 matching bases. CDR3 residues: CASNDGGPGNIQYF. CDR3 DNA sequence: TGTGCCAGCAACGATGGGGGCCCTGGGAACATTCAGTACTTC.